These 6 T cell receptor beta chains came from one sample sequenced in a study of shared clonotypes between healthy human individuals. The method was immunoSEQ multiplex PCR; TCRdb's version includes in-frame clones alone and lacks a portion of them. The profile shows 1,500,000 or so clones, over 95% of them singletons. Sequenced input: naive CD4+ T cells sorted from blood. Documented subset: CD45RA+ positively selected. Source of these receptors: a man aged 30 to 45 in good health.

Remarks on this clone: The junction does not match germline at one end; this may be a read error. The chain joins TRBV6-1 to TRBJ2-5; 7 bases fit TRBD2. This CDR3 spans 10 amino acids. CDR1 and CDR2 (germline): MNHNS, SASEGT. The DNA of the CDR3 is TGTGCCAGCAGTTGGGACTACCTGAACTTC. Amino acid sequence: CASSWDYLNF.

The chain links TRBV28 to TRBJ2-7; possibly TRBD1 for D (6 bases). V was cut by 5 bases and J by 0 bases, with 11 bases left in between. This CDR3 is built from 14 residues. CDR1 MDHEN and CDR2 SYDVKM come from the germline V gene. The CDR3 is CASSTPDSSYEQYF. The DNA for the CDR3 is TGTGCCAGCAGTACTCCGGACAGCTCCTACGAGCAGTACTTC.

V and J are TRBV5-5 and TRBJ2-3; D is undetermined. V lost 4 bases and J lost 4, with 10 bases in between. The CDR3 loop spans 13 amino acids. Germline V gene lookup returns CDR1 SGHKS and CDR2 YYEKEE (reference sequence). The CDR3: CASSPEASDTQYF. In nucleotides, the CDR3 is TGTGCCAGCAGCCCGGAAGCTTCAGATACGCAGTATTTT.

The V gene is TRBV5-1, the J gene TRBJ2-5; TRBD2 agrees at 9 bases. This CDR3 has 16 residues. Germline trimming cut 0 bases from V and 6 bases from J; bases unmatched to any gene: 9. Germline values: CDR1 SGHRS, CDR2 YFSETQ. DNA of the CDR3: TGCGCCAGCAGCTTGGTGATAGCGGGAGAGGGAAAGACCCAGTACTTC. Its protein product is CASSLVIAGEGKTQYF. Supplemented by reference TRBV5-1 and TRBJ2-5, the full variable domain reads KAGVTQTPRYLIKTRGQQVTLSCSPISGHRSVSWYQQTPGQGLQFLFEYFSETQRNKGNFPGRFSGRQFSNSRSEMNVSTLELGDSALYLCASSLVIAGEGKTQYFGPGTRLLVL.

The CDR3 spells CASSLVSTTDTQYF. The CDR3, as DNA: TGTGCCAGCAGCTTAGTTAGTACCACAGATACGCAGTATTTT. The V gene is TRBV7-2, the J gene TRBJ2-3; D unresolved. V lost 1 base and J 2 bases, leaving 7 bases between the germline ends. CDR1 is SGHTA and CDR2 is FQGNSA in the germline V gene. CDR3 length equals 14 residues.

The chain has TRBV5-6 and TRBJ1-2; D ambiguous. Germline V gives CDR1 SGHDT, CDR2 YYEEEE. Deletions cut 3 bases from V and 4 bases from J, with 19 bases between. The CDR3 spans 16 residues. The CDR3 sequence is CASSSFLRGALYGYTF. In DNA, the CDR3 is TGTGCCAGCAGCTCCTTTTTGCGGGGAGCACTCTATGGCTACACCTTC.